Listed below are T cell receptor beta chains from one sample, sequenced in a study of spatial heterogeneity in lung cancer. TCRdb called the 5' RACE reads again in MiXCR, with one record for every CDR3 protein. The data contain roughly 120,000 distinct CDR3 sequences, over 9% of them singletons. The specimen was PBMCs, collected at follow-up. The receptors derive from a male donor with early-stage non-small cell lung cancer. Each CDR3 is given with its conserved first and last residue. Fields, in order: V gene, clone size, CDR3 length, D gene, J gene, CDR3 protein, CDR3 DNA. A D gene is named only where the DNA matches it firmly. The size entry is marked missing in some rows and otherwise reads once, few, many or a size class.

TRBV7-2	-	13	-	TRBJ1-5	CASSFNRNQPQHF	TGTGCCAGCAGCTTCAATCGGAATCAGCCCCAGCATTTT
TRBV6-6	-	13	-	TRBJ1-2	CASSAGPSSGYTF	TGTGCCAGCAGTGCCGGGCCATCCAGTGGCTACACCTTC
TRBV5-6	few	11	-	TRBJ1-1	CASSLGSEAFF	TGTGCCAGCAGCTTAGGGTCCGAAGCTTTCTTT
TRBV5-1	few	13	-	TRBJ1-1	CASSWTDGTEAFF	TGCGCCAGCAGCTGGACAGATGGCACTGAAGCTTTCTTT
TRBV4-3	-	13	TRBD1	TRBJ1-1	CASSQWTGLEAFF	TGCGCCAGCAGCCAATGGACAGGGCTTGAAGCTTTCTTT
TRBV24-1	few	15	-	TRBJ2-1	CATSQGGDQYNEQFF	TGTGCCACCAGTCAAGGGGGAGATCAATACAATGAGCAGTTCTTC
TRBV9	few	15	-	TRBJ2-1	CASSVEGNRYNEQFF	TGTGCCAGCAGCGTAGAGGGGAACCGATACAATGAGCAGTTCTTC
TRBV24-1	many	14	-	TRBJ1-5	CATSDPGGNQPQHF	TGTGCCACCAGTGATCCAGGGGGCAATCAGCCCCAGCATTTT
TRBV6-2/TRBV6-3	-	15	-	TRBJ2-6	CASSGGGLGANVLTF	TGTGCCAGCAGTGGAGGGGGGCTCGGGGCCAACGTCCTGACTTTC
TRBV19	many	15	-	TRBJ1-6	CASSIQDNYNSPLHF	TGTGCCAGTAGTATACAGGACAACTATAATTCACCCCTCCACTTT